One T cell receptor beta chain is described in this entry. V was shortened by 1 base and J by 7 bases, with 10 bases between the two germline ends. The CDR3 loop spans 13 amino acids. Germline values: CDR1 SEHNR, CDR2 FQNEAQ (reference sequence). This sample was included in a study of cytomegalovirus exposure and HLA in healthy donors. PCR primers comprised 60 Vbeta and 13 Jbeta primers. Profiled with immunoSEQ multiplex PCR; TCRdb holds only in-frame clones, not every one. The sample shows fewer than 100,000 clones, around three quarters of them seen only once. This TCR came from a man between 35 and 55 years old in good health and CMV-seronegative. Material: PBMCs. V is TRBV7-9 and J is TRBJ1-2; D is unresolved. The CDR3 loop reads CASSLEEVSGYTF. The CDR3 region has the DNA TGTGCCAGCAGCTTAGAGGAGGTTTCTGGCTACACCTTC.